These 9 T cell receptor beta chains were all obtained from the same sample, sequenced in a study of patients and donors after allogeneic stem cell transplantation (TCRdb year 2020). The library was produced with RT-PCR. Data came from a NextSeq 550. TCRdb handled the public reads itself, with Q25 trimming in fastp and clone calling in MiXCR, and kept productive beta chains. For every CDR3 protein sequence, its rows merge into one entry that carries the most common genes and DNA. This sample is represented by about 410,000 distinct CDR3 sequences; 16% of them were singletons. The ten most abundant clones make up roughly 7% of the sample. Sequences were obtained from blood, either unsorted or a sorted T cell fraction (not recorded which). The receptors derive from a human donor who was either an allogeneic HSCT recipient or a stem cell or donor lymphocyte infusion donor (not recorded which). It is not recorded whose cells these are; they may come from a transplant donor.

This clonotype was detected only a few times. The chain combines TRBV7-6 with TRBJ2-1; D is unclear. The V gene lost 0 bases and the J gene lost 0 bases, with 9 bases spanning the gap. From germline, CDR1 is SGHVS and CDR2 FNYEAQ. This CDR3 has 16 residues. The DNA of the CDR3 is TGTGCCAGCAGCTTAGCCTGGTCGAGCTCCTACAATGAGCAGTTCTTC. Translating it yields CASSLAWSSSYNEQFF.

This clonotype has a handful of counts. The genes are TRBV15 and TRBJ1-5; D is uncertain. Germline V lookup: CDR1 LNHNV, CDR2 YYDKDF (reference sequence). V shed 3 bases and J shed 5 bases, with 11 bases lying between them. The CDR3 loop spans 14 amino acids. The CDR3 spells CATSSDGADQPQHF. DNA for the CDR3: TGTGCCACCAGCAGTGACGGAGCAGATCAGCCCCAGCATTTT.

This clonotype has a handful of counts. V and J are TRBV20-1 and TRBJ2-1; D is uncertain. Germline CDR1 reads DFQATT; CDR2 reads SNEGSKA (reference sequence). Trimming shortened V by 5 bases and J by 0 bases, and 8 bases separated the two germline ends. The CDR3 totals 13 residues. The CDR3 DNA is TGCAGTGCTGTCGTGGGCTCCTACAATGAGCAGTTCTTC. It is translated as CSAVVGSYNEQFF.

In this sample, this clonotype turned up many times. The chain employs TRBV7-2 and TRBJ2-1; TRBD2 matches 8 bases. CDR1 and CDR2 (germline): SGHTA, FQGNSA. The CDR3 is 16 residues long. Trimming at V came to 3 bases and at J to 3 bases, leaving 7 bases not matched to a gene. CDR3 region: CASSLDSGALYNEQFF. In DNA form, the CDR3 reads TGTGCCAGCAGCTTGGATAGCGGGGCCCTCTACAATGAGCAGTTCTTC.

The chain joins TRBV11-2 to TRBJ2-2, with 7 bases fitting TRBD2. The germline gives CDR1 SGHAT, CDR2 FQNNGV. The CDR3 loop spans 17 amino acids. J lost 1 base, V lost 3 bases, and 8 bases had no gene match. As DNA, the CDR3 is TGTGCCAGCAGCTTCCAATCCGGGACTAAGAACACCGGGGAGCTGTTTTTT. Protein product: CASSFQSGTKNTGELFF.

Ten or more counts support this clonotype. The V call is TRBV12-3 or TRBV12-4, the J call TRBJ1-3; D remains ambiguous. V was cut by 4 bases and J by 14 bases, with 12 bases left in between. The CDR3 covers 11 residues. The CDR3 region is CASSWTETLYF. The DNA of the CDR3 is TGTGCCAGCAGTTGGACGGAGACCCTATATTTT.

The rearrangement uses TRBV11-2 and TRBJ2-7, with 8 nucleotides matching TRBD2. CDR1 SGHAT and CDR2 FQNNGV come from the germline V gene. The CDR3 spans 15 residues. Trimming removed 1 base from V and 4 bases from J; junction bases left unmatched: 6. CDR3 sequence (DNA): TGTGCCAGCAGCTTAGGAGCGGGGGTACAGTACGAGCAGTACTTC. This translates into CASSLGAGVQYEQYF.

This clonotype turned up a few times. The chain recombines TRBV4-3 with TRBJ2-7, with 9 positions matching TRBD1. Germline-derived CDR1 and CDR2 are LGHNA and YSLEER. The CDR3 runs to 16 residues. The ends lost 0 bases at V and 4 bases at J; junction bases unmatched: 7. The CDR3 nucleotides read TGCGCCAGCAGCCAAGATTACGGACAGGGGCGGTACGAGCAGTACTTC. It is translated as CASSQDYGQGRYEQYF.

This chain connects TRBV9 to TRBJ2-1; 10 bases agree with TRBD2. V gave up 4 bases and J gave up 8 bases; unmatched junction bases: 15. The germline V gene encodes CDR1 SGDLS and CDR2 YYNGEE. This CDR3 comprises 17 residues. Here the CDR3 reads CASSRGPPASGGHEQFF. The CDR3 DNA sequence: TGTGCCAGCAGCCGGGGTCCTCCGGCTAGCGGGGGTCATGAGCAGTTCTTC.